Each of the 5 T cell receptor beta chains below was sequenced from the same sample in a study of cytomegalovirus exposure and HLA in healthy donors. PCR was performed using 60 Vbeta and 13 Jbeta primers. Profiling relied on immunoSEQ multiplex PCR, and the TCRdb table lists in-frame clones only, not all of them. This sample yields about 200,000 clones, of which less than 80% are seen a single time; about 0.22% belongs to the top ten. The sample taken for sequencing was PBMCs. The receptor set was obtained from a girl aged 2 to 9 in good health and CMV-seronegative.

This chain connects TRBV19 to TRBJ2-1; TRBD2 agrees at 7 bases. V was pared by 6 bases and J by 3 bases, with 5 bases of the junction left unmatched. The germline V gene encodes CDR1 LNHDA and CDR2 SQIVND (reference sequence). This CDR3 contains 14 residues. The CDR3 here is CASSWGGDYNEQFF. CDR3 DNA: TGTGCCAGTAGCTGGGGGGGGGACTACAATGAGCAGTTCTTC.

The V gene is TRBV18, the J gene TRBJ2-7; tentative D call: TRBD2 (7 bases). The germline V gene has CDR1 KGHSH and CDR2 LQKENI. The V end was cut by 0 bases, the J end by 2 bases, with 14 bases between. This CDR3 region has 16 residues. The DNA of the CDR3 is TGTGCCAGCTCACCACCTGTTCAGGGGACTACCTACGAGCAGTACTTC. It encodes CASSPPVQGTTYEQYF.

The chain links TRBV5-6 to TRBJ2-1; D is perhaps TRBD2 (6 bases). The CDR3 has 15 amino acids. V was trimmed by 7 bases and J by 4 bases, leaving 18 bases between them. Germline V gene data show CDR1 as SGHDT and CDR2 as YYEEEE. In DNA form, the CDR3 reads TGTGCCAGCCGTCGGTGGGAGGTACTATACAATGAGCAGTTCTTC. Translating gives CASRRWEVLYNEQFF.

The rearrangement links TRBV19 to TRBJ2-1; 9 bases fit TRBD1. The CDR3 has 15 amino acids. Per germline, CDR1 LNHDA and CDR2 SQIVND (reference sequence). V shed 6 bases and J 4 bases; nucleotides not matched to a gene: 7. CDR3 loop: CASRGRDRVYNEQFF. CDR3 DNA: TGTGCCAGTAGGGGCCGGGACAGGGTGTACAATGAGCAGTTCTTC.

The rearrangement uses TRBV5-5 and TRBJ2-7; 7 nucleotides line up with TRBD1. Germline CDR1 reads SGHKS; CDR2 reads YYEKEE (reference sequence). The CDR3 spans 16 residues. The ends lost 0 bases at V and 8 bases at J; junction bases unmatched: 14. The CDR3 here is CASSLEWDSGNSKQYF. The CDR3 nucleotides are TGTGCCAGCAGCTTGGAGTGGGACAGTGGGAATAGTAAGCAGTACTTC.